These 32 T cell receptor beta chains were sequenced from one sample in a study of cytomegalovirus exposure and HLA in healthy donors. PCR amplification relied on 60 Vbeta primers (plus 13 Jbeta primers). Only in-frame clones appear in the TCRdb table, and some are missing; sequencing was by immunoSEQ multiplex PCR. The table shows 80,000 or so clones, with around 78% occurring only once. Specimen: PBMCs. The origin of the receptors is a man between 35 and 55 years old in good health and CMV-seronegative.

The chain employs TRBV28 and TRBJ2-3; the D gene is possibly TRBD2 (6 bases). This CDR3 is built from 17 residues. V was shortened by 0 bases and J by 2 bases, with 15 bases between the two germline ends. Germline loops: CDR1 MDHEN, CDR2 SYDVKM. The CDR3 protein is CASSLWSAGTFTDTQYF. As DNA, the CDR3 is TGTGCCAGCAGTTTATGGTCGGCGGGGACTTTCACAGATACGCAGTATTTT.

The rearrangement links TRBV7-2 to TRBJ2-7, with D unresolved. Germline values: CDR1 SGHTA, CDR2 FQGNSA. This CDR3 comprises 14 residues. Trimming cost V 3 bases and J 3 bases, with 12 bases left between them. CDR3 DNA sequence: TGTGCCAGCAGCTTCAGCGACGGCGGCTACGAGCAGTACTTC. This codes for CASSFSDGGYEQYF. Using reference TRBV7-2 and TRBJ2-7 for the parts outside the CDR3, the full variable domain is GAGVSQSPSNKVTEKGKDVELRCDPISGHTALYWYRQSLGQGLEFLIYFQGNSAPDKSGLPSDRFSAERTGGSVSTLTIQRTQQEDSAVYLCASSFSDGGYEQYFGPGTRLTVT.

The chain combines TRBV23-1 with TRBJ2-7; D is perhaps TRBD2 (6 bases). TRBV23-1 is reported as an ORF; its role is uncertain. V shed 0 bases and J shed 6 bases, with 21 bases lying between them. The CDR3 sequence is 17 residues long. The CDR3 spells CASSQSTGGAGSLEQYF. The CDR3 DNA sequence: TGCGCCAGCAGTCAATCGACCGGAGGGGCAGGATCCCTCGAGCAGTACTTC.

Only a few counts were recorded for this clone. CDR3 DNA sequence: TGTGCCAGCTCACCGTCCTCCGGGACAGGGGTCGGTAATGAAAAACTGTTTTTT. Translated, it gives CASSPSSGTGVGNEKLFF. The chain has TRBV18 and TRBJ1-4; TRBD1 aligns across 10 bases. CDR1 and CDR2 (germline): KGHSH, LQKENI. The trim removed 3 bases at V and 4 bases at J, leaving 11 bases unmatched. CDR3 length: 18 amino acids.

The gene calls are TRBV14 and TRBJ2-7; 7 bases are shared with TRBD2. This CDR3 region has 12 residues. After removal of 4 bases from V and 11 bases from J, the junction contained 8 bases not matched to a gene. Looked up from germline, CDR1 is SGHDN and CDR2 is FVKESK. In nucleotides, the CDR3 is TGTGCCAGCAGCCCTGGGGGGGTTAAGGAGTACTTC. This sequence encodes CASSPGGVKEYF. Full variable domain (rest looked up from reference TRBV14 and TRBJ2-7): EAGVTQFPSHSVIEKGQTVTLRCDPISGHDNLYWYRRVMGKEIKFLLHFVKESKQDESGMPNNRFLAERTGGTYSTLKVQPAELEDSGVYFCASSPGGVKEYFGPGTRLTVT.

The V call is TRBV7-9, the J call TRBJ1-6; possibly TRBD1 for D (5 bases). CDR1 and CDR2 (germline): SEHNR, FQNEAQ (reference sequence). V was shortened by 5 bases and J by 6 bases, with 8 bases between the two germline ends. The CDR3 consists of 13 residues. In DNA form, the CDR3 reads TGTGCCAGCAGCGACGGGGGTAATTCACCCCTCCACTTT. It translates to CASSDGGNSPLHF.

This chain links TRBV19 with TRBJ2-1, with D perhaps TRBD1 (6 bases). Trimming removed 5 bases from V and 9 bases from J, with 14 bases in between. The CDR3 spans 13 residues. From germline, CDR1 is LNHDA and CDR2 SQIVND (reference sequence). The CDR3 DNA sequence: TGTGCCAGTAGTGTGACCGACAGGACTGAGCAGTTCTTC. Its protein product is CASSVTDRTEQFF.

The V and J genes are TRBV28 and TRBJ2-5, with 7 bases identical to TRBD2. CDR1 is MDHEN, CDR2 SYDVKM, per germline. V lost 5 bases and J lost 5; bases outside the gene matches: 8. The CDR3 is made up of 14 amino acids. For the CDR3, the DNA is TGTGCCAGCAGTCGCGGGAGTCAAGTGGAGACCCAGTACTTC. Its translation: CASSRGSQVETQYF.

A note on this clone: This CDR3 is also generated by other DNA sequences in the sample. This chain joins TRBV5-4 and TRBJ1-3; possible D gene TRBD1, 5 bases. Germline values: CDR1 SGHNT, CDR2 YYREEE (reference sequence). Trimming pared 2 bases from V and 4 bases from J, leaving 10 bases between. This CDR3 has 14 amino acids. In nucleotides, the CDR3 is TGTGCCAGCAGCTTTCAGGGATCCGGAAACACCATATATTTT. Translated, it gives CASSFQGSGNTIYF.

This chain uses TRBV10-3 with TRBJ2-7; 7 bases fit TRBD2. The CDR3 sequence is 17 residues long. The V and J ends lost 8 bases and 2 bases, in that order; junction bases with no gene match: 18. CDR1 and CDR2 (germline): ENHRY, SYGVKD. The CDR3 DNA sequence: TGTGCCATCCGTGGCAGCGGGGCGGGGTCGTTCCCCTACGAGCAGTACTTC. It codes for CAIRGSGAGSFPYEQYF.

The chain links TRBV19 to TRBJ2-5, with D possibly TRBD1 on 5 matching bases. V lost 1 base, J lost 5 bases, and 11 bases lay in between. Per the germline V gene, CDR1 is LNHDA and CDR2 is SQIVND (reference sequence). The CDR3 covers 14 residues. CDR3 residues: CASSIGGEWETQYF. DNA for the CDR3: TGTGCCAGTAGTATAGGGGGCGAATGGGAGACCCAGTACTTC.

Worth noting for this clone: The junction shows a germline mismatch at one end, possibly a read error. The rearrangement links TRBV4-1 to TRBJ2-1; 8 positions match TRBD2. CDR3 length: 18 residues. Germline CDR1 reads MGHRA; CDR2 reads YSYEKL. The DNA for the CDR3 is TGCGCCAGCAGCGAAGATTCCGGGGGGGGATATTCCTACAATGAGCAGTTCTTC. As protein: CASSEDSGGGYSYNEQFF.

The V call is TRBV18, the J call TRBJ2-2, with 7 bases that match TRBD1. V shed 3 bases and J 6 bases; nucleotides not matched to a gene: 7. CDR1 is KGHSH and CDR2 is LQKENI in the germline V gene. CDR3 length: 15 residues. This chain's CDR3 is CASSPQNRGAGELFF. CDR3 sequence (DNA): TGTGCCAGCTCACCCCAGAACAGGGGAGCCGGGGAGCTGTTTTTT.

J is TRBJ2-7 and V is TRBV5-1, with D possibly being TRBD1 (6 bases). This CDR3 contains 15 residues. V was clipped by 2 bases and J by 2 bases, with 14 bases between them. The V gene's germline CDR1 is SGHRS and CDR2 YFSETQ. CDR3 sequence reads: CASSLTYRDTYEQYF. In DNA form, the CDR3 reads TGCGCCAGCAGCTTAACCTACCGGGACACCTACGAGCAGTACTTC. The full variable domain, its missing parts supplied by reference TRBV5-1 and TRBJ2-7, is KAGVTQTPRYLIKTRGQQVTLSCSPISGHRSVSWYQQTPGQGLQFLFEYFSETQRNKGNFPGRFSGRQFSNSRSEMNVSTLELGDSALYLCASSLTYRDTYEQYFGPGTRLTVT.

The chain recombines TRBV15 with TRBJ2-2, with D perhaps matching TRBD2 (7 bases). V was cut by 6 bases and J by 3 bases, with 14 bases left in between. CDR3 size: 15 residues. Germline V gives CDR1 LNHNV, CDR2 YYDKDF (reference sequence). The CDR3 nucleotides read TGTGCCACCAGATTAGGGGGGGCCCACACCGGGGAGCTGTTTTTT. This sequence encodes CATRLGGAHTGELFF.

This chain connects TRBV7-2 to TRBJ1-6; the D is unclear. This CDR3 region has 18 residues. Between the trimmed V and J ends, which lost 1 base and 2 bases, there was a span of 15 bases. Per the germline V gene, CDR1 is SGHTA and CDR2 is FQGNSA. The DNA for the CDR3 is TGTGCCAGCAGCTTAGTCCTCCCCCCCCAGGCCTATAATTCACCCCTCCACTTT. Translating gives CASSLVLPPQAYNSPLHF.

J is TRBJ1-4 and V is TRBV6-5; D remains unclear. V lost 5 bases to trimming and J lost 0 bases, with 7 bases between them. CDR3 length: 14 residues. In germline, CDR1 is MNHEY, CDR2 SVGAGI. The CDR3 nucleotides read TGTGCCAGCAGTCCGTCCGCAACTAATGAAAAACTGTTTTTT. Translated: CASSPSATNEKLFF.

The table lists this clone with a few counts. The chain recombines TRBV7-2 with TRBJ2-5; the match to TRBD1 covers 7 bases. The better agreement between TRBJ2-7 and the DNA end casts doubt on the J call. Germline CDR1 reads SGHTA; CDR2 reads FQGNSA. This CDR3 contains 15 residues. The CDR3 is CASSSQTTGSYEQYF. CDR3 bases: TGTGCCAGCAGCTCCCAAACGACAGGGTCCTACGAGCAGTACTTC.

The CDR3 loop reads CASSVGYAGLEETQYF. The CDR3 coding sequence is TGTGCCAGCAGCGTAGGGTATGCGGGTTTAGAAGAGACCCAGTACTTC. The rearrangement links TRBV9 to TRBJ2-5; D might be TRBD2 (5 bases). The CDR3 spans 16 residues. Deletions cut 0 bases from V and 3 bases from J, with 15 bases between. Per germline, CDR1 SGDLS and CDR2 YYNGEE. Based on the CDR3 plus reference TRBV9 and TRBJ2-5, the full variable domain is DSGVTQTPKHLITATGQRVTLRCSPRSGDLSVYWYQQSLDQGLQFLIQYYNGEERAKGNILERFSAQQFPDLHSELNLSSLELGDSALYFCASSVGYAGLEETQYFGPGTRLLVL.

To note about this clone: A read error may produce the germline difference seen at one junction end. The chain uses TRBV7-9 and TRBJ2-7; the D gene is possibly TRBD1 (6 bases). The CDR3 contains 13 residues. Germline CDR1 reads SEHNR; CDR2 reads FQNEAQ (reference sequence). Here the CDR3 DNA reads TGTGCCAGCAGCCTAGCCTCGGACAGCGAGCAGTACTTC. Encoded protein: CASSLASDSEQYF.

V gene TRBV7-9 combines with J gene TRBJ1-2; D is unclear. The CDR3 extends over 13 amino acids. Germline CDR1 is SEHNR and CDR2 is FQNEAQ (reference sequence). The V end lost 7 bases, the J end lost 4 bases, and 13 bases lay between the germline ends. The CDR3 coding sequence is TGTGCCAGCAACCTACGGGAGAGCTATGGCTACACCTTC. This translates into CASNLRESYGYTF.

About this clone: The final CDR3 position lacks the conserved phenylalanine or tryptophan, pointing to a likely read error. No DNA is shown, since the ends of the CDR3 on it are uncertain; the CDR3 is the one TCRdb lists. CDR3 sequence: CSATRARDIRC. The V call is TRBV20-1, the J call TRBJ2-7; TRBD1, the table's D call, was not compared with the DNA. The length of the CDR3 is 11 amino acids, counting both ends. Germline CDR1 reads DFQATT; CDR2 reads SNEGSKA (reference sequence).

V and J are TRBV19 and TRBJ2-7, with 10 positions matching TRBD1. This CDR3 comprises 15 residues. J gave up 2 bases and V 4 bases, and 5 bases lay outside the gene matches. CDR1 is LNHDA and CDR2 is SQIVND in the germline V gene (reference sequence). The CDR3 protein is CASSTRQGATYEQYF. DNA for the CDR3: TGTGCCAGTAGTACTAGACAGGGGGCCACCTACGAGCAGTACTTC.

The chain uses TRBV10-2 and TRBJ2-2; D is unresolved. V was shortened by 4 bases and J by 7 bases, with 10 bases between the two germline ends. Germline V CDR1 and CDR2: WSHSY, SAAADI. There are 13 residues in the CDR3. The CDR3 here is CASSGRLLGELFF. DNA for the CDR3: TGCGCCAGCAGTGGTAGACTCCTCGGGGAGCTGTTTTTT.

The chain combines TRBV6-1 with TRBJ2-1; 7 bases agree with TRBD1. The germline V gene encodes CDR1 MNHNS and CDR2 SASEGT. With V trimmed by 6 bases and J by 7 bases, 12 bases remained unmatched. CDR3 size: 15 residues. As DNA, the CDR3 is TGTGCCAGCAGGCCAGCCGGGACAGTTTCGAATGAGCAGTTCTTC. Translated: CASRPAGTVSNEQFF.

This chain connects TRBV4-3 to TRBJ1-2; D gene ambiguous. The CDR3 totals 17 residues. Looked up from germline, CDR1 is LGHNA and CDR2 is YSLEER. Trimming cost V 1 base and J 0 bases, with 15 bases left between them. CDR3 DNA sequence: TGCGCCAGCAGCCAAGGTATGGCGGGGATAGCTAACTATGGCTACACCTTC. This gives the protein CASSQGMAGIANYGYTF.

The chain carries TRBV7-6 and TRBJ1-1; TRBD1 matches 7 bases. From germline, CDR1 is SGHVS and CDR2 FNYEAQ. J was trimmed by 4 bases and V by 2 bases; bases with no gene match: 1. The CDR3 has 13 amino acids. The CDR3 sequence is CASSLSGGTEAFF. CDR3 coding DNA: TGTGCCAGCAGCTTATCAGGGGGCACTGAAGCTTTCTTT.

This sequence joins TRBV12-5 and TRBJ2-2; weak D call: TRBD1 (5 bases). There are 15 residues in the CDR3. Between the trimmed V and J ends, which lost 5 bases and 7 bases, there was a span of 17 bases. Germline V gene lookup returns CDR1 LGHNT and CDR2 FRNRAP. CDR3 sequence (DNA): TGTGCTAGTGGTACGGGCCAGGGTGACAACGGGGAGCTGTTTTTT. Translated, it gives CASGTGQGDNGELFF.

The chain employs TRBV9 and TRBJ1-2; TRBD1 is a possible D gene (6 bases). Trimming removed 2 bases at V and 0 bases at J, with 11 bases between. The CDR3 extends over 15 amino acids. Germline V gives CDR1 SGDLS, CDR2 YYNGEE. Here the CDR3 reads CASSVETGSNYGYTF. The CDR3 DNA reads TGTGCCAGCAGCGTGGAGACAGGATCTAACTATGGCTACACCTTC.

The CDR3 coding sequence is TGTGCCAGCAGCTTAGTTGACCCCTCGGGTTCACCCCTCCACTTT. It encodes CASSLVDPSGSPLHF. The chain recombines TRBV11-2 with TRBJ1-6; D gene unclear. Deletions cut 1 base from V and 9 bases from J, with 13 bases between. The CDR3 covers 15 residues. Germline CDR1 reads SGHAT; CDR2 reads FQNNGV.

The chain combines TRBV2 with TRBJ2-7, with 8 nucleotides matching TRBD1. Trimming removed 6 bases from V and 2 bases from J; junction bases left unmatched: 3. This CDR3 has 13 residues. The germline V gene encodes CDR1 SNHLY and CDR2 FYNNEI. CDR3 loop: CASRDRAAYEQYF. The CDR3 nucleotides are TGTGCCAGCAGGGACAGGGCGGCCTACGAGCAGTACTTC.

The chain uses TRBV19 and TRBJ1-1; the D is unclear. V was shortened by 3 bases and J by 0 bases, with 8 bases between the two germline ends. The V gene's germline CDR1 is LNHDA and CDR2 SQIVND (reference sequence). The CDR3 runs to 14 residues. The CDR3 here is CASSIAGLNTEAFF. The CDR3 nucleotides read TGTGCCAGTAGTATCGCAGGCTTGAACACTGAAGCTTTCTTT. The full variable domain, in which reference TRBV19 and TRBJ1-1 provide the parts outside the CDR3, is DGGITQSPKYLFRKEGQNVTLSCEQNLNHDAMYWYRQDPGQGLRLIYYSQIVNDFQKGDIAEGYSVSREKKESFPLTVTSAQKNPTAFYLCASSIAGLNTEAFFGQGTRLTVV.